This T cell receptor (beta chain) originates from a study of memory CD4+ T cells and cytomegalovirus serostatus. Study-level background: Healthy Belgian adult donors included under ten CMV-positive and about two dozen CMV-negative people. The study's findings and limits: The CMV-associated TCR signature appears largely within the CD4+ memory repertoire. A US-trained random forest predicted CMV serostatus with median AUC roughly 0.9.

Details on this clone: The antigen is not known.

The method was immunoSEQ multiplex PCR; TCRdb's version includes in-frame clones alone and lacks a portion of them. The sample includes about 56,000 clones, 82% of them seen just once. Single viable CD3+CD4+CD8-CD45RO+ cells were sorted as the memory CD4+ T cells. This CDR3 is built from 15 residues. Germline V gene sequence: CDR1 MNHEY, CDR2 SMNVEV (reference sequence). Trimming pared 2 bases from V and 2 bases from J, leaving 7 bases between. This sequence joins TRBV27 and TRBJ2-6, with D tentatively TRBD2 (6 bases). The TCR originated in an adult in good health and CMV-seronegative. The sample taken for sequencing was memory CD4+ T cells from blood. CDR3 coding DNA: TGTGCCAGCAGTTTAAGGAGGGCTGGGGCCAACGTCCTGACTTTC. Protein sequence: CASSLRRAGANVLTF.